This TCR beta chain emerged from a study of T-cell reconstitution after alpha-beta-depleted transplantation in children. Study-wide results and caveats: Most T-cell counts and diversity one year after the transplant came from T cells that were newly produced. Day-60 TCRbeta diversity that was high in some patients was derived from surviving recipient T cells and thymic progenitors. After transplant, at about two months, alpha-beta T cells were reportedly derived from several hundred expanded graft clones.

Details on this clonotype: Antigen unknown.

As it was prepared, the TCRbeta library received unique molecular identifiers. TCRdb ran MiXCR on the PCR reads and lists one entry per CDR3 protein. This table has 500,000 to 750,000 distinct CDR3 sequences, roughly 27% appearing once. V was trimmed by 6 bases and J by 4 bases, leaving 13 bases between them. The CDR3 sequence is 13 residues long. Germline V lookup: CDR1 DFQATT, CDR2 SNEGSKA (reference sequence). This TCR was sampled from a boy under three years old with Wiskott-Aldrich syndrome, due to receive a stem cell transplant. The chain is built from TRBV20-1 and TRBJ2-1, with D perhaps matching TRBD2 (6 bases). This material consisted of PBMCs, taken before TCRalphabeta/CD19-depleted stem cell transplant. The CDR3 DNA sequence: TGCAGTGCAGAACGCGGGGCATACAATGAGCAGTTCTTC. As protein: CSAERGAYNEQFF.